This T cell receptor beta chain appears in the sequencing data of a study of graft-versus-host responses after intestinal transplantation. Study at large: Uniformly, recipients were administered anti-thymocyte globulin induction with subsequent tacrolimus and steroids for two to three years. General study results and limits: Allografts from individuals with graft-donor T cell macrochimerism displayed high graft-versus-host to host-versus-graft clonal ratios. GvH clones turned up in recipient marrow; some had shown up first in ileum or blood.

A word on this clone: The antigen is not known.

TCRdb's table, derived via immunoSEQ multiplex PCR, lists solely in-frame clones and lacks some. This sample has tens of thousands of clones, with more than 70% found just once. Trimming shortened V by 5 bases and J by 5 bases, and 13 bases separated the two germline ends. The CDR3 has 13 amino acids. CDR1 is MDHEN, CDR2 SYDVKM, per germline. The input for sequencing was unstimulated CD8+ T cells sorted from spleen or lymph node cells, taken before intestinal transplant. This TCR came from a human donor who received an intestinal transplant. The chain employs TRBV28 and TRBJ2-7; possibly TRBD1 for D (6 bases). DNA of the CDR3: TGTGCCAGCAGTCCCGGGACACGTCACGAGCAGTACTTC. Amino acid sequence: CASSPGTRHEQYF.